One sample yielded the 5 T cell receptor beta chains listed below, sequenced in a study of shared clonotypes between healthy human individuals. Naive CD8 cells were CD45RO-negative, positively selected for CCR7, excluding terminally differentiated effector memory CD45RA+ cells. Method: immunoSEQ multiplex PCR; TCRdb's copy keeps in-frame clones and lacks some. The sample has about 1,800,000 clones, roughly 95% seen once. Sequencing input: naive CD8+ T cells sorted from blood. Source of these receptors: a man between 18 and 29 years old in good health.

J is TRBJ1-1 and V is TRBV30; D is unresolved. The CDR3 contains 13 residues. Germline values: CDR1 GTSNPN, CDR2 SVGIG (reference sequence). V lost 1 base to trimming and J lost 3 bases, with 9 bases between them. The CDR3 bases are TGTGCCTGGAGTGAACAGAGATACACTGAAGCTTTCTTT. Its translation: CAWSEQRYTEAFF.

The chain recombines TRBV9 with TRBJ1-2; tentative D call: TRBD1 (5 bases). The germline V and J ends were trimmed by 7 bases and 1 base, with 5 bases remaining between them. The CDR3 covers 11 residues. Germline V gene sequence: CDR1 SGDLS, CDR2 YYNGEE. DNA for the CDR3: TGTGCCAGCGGGGGTAACTATGGCTACACCTTC. Translating it yields CASGGNYGYTF.

V and J are TRBV2 and TRBJ1-4; TRBD1 is a possible D gene (5 bases). Trimming left V 2 bases short and J 4 bases short, with 14 bases between. Looked up from germline, CDR1 is SNHLY and CDR2 is FYNNEI. This CDR3 spans 16 amino acids. This chain's CDR3 is CASSERWSGNNEKLFF. CDR3 DNA: TGTGCCAGCAGTGAAAGATGGTCAGGGAATAATGAAAAACTGTTTTTT.

The CDR3 spells CASSLETGSSGNTIYF. CDR3 nucleotide sequence: TGTGCCAGCAGCTTGGAGACAGGCAGCTCTGGAAACACCATATATTTT. The genes are TRBV9 and TRBJ1-3; tentative D call: TRBD1 (6 bases). The ends were cut back, 4 bases at V and 0 bases at J, with 14 bases in the middle. This CDR3 is built from 16 residues. The germline CDR1 and CDR2 sequences are SGDLS and YYNGEE.

The rearrangement joins TRBV30 to TRBJ1-2; the D gene is possibly TRBD1 (5 bases). The germline V gene encodes CDR1 GTSNPN and CDR2 SVGIG (reference sequence). With 1 base removed from V and 3 bases from J, the gap between germline ends came to 18 bases. The CDR3 is 16 amino acids. CDR3 region: CAWSDSAGTGYYGYTF. The CDR3 bases are TGTGCCTGGAGTGACTCAGCCGGGACGGGATACTATGGCTACACCTTC.